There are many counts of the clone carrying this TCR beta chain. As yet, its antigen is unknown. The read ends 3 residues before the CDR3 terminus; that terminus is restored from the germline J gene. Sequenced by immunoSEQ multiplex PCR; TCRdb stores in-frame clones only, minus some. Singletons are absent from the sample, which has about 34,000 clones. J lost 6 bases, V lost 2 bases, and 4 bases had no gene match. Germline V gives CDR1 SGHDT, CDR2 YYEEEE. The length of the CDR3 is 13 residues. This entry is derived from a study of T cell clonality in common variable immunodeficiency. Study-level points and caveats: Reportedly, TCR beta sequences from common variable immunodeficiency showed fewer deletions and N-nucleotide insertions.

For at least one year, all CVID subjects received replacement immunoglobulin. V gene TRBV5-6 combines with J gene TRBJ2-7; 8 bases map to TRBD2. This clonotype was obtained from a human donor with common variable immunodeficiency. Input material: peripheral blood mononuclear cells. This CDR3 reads CASSFPLAAEQYF. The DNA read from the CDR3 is TGTGCCAGCAGCTTTCCACTAGCGGCCGAG. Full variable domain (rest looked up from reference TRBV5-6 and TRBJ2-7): DAGVTQSPTHLIKTRGQQVTLRCSPKSGHDTVSWYQQALGQGPQFIFQYYEEEERQRGNFPDRFSGHQFPNYSSELNVNALLLGDSALYLCASSFPLAAEQYFGPGTRLTVT.